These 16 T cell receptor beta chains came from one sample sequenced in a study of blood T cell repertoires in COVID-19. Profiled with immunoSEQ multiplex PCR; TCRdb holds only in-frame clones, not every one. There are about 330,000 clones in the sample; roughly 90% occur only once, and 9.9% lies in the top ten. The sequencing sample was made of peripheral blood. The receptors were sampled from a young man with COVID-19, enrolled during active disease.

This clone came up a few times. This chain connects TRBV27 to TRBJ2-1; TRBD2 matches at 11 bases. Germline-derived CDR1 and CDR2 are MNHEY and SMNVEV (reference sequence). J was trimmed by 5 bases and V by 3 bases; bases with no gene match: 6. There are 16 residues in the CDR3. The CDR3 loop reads CASSFIGLAGNNEQFF. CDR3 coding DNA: TGTGCCAGCAGTTTCATAGGACTAGCGGGTAACAATGAGCAGTTCTTC.

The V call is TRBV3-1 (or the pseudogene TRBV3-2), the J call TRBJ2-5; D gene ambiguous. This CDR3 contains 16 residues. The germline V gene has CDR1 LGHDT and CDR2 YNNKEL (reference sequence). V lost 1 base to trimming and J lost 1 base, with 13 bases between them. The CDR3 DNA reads TGTGCCAGCAGCCAAGGCCGGAGAAACCTCCAAGAGACCCAGTACTTC. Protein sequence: CASSQGRRNLQETQYF.

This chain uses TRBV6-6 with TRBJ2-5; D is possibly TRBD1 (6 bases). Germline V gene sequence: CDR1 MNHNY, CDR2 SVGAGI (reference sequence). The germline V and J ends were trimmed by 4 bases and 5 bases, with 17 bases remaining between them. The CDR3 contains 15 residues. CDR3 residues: CASSSHLTGYETQYF. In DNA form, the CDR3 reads TGTGCCAGCAGTTCCCACCTAACAGGGTACGAGACCCAGTACTTC.

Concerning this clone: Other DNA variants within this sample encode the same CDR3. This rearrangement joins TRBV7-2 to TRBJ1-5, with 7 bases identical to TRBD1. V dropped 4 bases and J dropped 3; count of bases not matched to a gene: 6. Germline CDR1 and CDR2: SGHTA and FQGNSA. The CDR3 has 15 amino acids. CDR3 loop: CASSSRQGLNQPQHF. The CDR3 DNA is TGTGCCAGCAGCTCGAGACAGGGCCTCAATCAGCCCCAGCATTTT.

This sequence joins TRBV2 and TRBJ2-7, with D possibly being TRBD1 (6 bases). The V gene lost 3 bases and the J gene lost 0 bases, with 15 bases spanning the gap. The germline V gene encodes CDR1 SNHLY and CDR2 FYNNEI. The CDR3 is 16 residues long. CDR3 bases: TGTGCCAGCAGTGACCCGGGACATGCATCCTCCTACGAGCAGTACTTC. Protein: CASSDPGHASSYEQYF.

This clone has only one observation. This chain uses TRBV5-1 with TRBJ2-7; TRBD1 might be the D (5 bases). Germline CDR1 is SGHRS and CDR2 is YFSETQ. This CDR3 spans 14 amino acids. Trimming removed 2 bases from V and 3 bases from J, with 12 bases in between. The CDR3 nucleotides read TGCGCCAGCAGCTTTGACAGAAACAACTACGAGCAGTACTTC. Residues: CASSFDRNNYEQYF.

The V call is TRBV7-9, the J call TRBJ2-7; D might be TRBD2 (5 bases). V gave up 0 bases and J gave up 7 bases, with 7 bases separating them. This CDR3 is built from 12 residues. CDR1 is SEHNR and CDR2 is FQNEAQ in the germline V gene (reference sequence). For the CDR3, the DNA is TGTGCCAGCAGCTTAGCATCGGGGGAGCAGTACTTC. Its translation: CASSLASGEQYF.

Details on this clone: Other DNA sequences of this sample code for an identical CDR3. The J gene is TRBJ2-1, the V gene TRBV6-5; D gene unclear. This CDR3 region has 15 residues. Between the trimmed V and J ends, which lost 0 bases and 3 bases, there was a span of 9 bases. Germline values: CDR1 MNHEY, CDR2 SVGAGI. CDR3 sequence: CASSYSGGYYNEQFF. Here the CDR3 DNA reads TGTGCCAGCAGTTACTCCGGCGGATACTACAATGAGCAGTTCTTC.

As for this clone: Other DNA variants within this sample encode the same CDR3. DNA for the CDR3: TGTGCCACCAGCAGGGCTGGACAGATAAATGAAAAACTGTTTTTT. Encoded protein: CATSRAGQINEKLFF. The genes are TRBV15 and TRBJ1-4; a possible D gene is TRBD1 (6 bases). The length of the CDR3 is 15 residues. Germline lookup yields CDR1 LNHNV and CDR2 YYDKDF (reference sequence). With 3 bases removed from V and 5 bases from J, the gap between germline ends came to 13 bases.

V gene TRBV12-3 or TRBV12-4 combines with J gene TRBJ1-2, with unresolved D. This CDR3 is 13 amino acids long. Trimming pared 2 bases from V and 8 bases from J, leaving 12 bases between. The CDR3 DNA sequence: TGTGCCAGCAGTTTATTGAATGAGAAGGGCTACACCTTC. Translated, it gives CASSLLNEKGYTF.

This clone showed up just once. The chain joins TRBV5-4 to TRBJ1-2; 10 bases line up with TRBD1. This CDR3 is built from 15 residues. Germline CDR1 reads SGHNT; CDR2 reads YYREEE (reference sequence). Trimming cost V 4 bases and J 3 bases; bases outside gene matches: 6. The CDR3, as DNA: TGTGCCAGCAGCCAGGGACAGGGGATGGACTATGGCTACACCTTC. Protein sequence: CASSQGQGMDYGYTF.

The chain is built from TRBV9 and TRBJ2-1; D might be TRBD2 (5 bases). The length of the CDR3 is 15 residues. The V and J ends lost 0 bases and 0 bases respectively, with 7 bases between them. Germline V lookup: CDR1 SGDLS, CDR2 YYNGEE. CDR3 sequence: CASSVVGVSYNEQFF. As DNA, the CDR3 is TGTGCCAGCAGCGTAGTGGGAGTCTCCTACAATGAGCAGTTCTTC. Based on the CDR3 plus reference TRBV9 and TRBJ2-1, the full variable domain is DSGVTQTPKHLITATGQRVTLRCSPRSGDLSVYWYQQSLDQGLQFLIQYYNGEERAKGNILERFSAQQFPDLHSELNLSSLELGDSALYFCASSVVGVSYNEQFFGPGTRLTVL.

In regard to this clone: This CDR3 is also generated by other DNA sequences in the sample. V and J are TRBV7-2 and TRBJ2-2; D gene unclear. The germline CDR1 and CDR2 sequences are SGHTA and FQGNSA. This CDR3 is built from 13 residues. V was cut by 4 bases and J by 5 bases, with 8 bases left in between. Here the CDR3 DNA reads TGTGCCAGCAGCTCTCAGTTAACCGGGGAGCTGTTTTTT. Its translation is CASSSQLTGELFF.

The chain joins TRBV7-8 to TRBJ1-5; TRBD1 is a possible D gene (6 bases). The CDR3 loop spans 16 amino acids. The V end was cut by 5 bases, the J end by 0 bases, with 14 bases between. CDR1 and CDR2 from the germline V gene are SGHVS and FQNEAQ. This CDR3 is CASSQLRTVSNQPQHF. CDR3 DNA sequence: TGTGCCAGCAGCCAACTCCGGACAGTTAGCAATCAGCCCCAGCATTTT.

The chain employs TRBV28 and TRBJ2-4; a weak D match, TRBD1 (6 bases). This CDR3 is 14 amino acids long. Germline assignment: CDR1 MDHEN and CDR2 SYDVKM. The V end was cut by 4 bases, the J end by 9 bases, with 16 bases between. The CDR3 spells CASSSSGHLSIQYF. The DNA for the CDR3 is TGTGCCAGCAGTTCATCGGGACACCTTTCCATTCAGTACTTC.

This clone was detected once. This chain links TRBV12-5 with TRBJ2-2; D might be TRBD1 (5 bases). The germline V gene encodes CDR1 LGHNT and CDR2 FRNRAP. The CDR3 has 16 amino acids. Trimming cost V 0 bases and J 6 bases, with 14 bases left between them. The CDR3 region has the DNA TGTGCTAGTGGTTTGGTATTGTCCAGGGTCCCCGGGGAGCTGTTTTTT. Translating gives CASGLVLSRVPGELFF.